This T cell receptor (beta chain) was obtained from a study of T cell responses to AZD1222 COVID-19 vaccine. Points on this clone: Antigen specificity is unknown.

This CDR3 has 12 amino acids. Trimming left V 3 bases short and J 8 bases short, with 8 bases between. The germline CDR1 and CDR2 sequences are SGHDT and YYEEEE. Assay: immunoSEQ multiplex PCR; the TCRdb copy retains only in-frame clones and omits some. The table includes more than 75,000 clones, about 91% detected once. Points from the study as a whole: Possibly, clonal diversity was underestimated; donors were largely white British and included more females. Reportedly, nearly half of unique spike TCRs recognized epitopes outside B.1.351/B.1.1.7 mutations.

The sequence came from an adult who received the AZD1222 COVID-19 vaccine. The sample in question was peripheral blood, obtained 28 days after the second AZD1222 dose. The chain links TRBV5-6 to TRBJ1-4; a possible D gene is TRBD1 (5 bases). Written as DNA, the CDR3 is TGTGCCAGCAGCTGGCAGGGAGAAAAACTGTTTTTT. It codes for CASSWQGEKLFF.